This T cell receptor beta chain emerged from a study of blood T cell repertoires in COVID-19. Study as a whole: The samples span acute and convalescent COVID-19 from the United States, Italy and Spain.

Germline CDR1 and CDR2: SGHRS and YFSETQ. The CDR3 length is 15 residues. V was pared by 1 base and J by 9 bases, with 10 bases of the junction left unmatched. This clone was detected once. How the authors handled the data: Amplification from reference gene primers served as the basis for estimated nucleated cell counts. Some clones are missing from TCRdb's copy, which holds only in-frame ones; the method was immunoSEQ multiplex PCR. The DNA was the basis for D and trimming; V, J and clone size are from that table. Among around 70,000 clones listed, roughly four fifths were seen once. This TCR derives from a man aged 65-85 years with acute or convalescent COVID-19. The V and J genes are TRBV5-1 and TRBJ2-1; 7 nucleotides line up with TRBD2. Sequencing was carried out using peripheral blood. The CDR3 loop reads CASSLPGEGRVEQFF. The CDR3 DNA is TGCGCCAGCAGCTTGCCGGGGGAGGGCCGGGTTGAGCAGTTCTTC. Variable domain in full (rest from reference TRBV5-1 and TRBJ2-1): KAGVTQTPRYLIKTRGQQVTLSCSPISGHRSVSWYQQTPGQGLQFLFEYFSETQRNKGNFPGRFSGRQFSNSRSEMNVSTLELGDSALYLCASSLPGEGRVEQFFGPGTRLTVL.